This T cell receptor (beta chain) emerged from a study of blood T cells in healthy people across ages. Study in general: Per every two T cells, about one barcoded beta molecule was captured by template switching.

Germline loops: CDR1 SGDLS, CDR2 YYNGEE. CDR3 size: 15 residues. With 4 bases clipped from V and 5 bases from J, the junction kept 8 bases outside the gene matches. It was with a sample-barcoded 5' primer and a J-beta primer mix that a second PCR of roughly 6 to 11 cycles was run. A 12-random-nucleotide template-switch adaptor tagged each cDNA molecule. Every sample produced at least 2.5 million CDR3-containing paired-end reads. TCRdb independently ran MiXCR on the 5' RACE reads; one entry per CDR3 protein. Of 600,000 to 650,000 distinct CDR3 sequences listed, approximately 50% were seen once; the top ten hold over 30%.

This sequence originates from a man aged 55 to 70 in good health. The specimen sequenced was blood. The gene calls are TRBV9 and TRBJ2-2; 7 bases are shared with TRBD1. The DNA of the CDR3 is TGTGCCAGCAGCCCCACCGCAGGGGGAACCGGGGAGCTGTTTTTT. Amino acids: CASSPTAGGTGELFF.